The TCR beta chain described here comes from a study of radiotherapy plus CTLA-4 blockade in lung cancer. This table comes from immunoSEQ multiplex PCR, and its TCRdb copy is limited to in-frame clones, with some not included. This table holds tens of thousands of clones, about 83% found once. Study-wide findings and caveats: Once radiotherapy plus ipilimumab had been given, TCR clones derived from tumor expanded in blood.

This clone was seen more than once but under ten times. Its antigen is currently unknown. Participants had chemo-refractory metastatic non-small-cell lung cancer and were treated with focal radiation plus ipilimumab CTLA-4 blockade. Sequences were derived from peripheral blood, sampled from a patient treated with radiotherapy plus ipilimumab. The clonotype comes from a human donor with non-small cell lung cancer that progressed on radiotherapy plus ipilimumab.

The CDR3 DNA reads as TGCGCCAGCAGCCAAGGGACTAGCCCCGGAGAGACCCAGTACTTC. It is translated as CASSQGTSPGETQYF. The J gene is TRBJ2-5, the V gene TRBV4-1; 8 nucleotides line up with TRBD2. The junction had 5 bases not matched to a gene; V was cut back by 1 base and J by 4 bases. This CDR3 region has 15 residues. From germline, CDR1 is MGHRA and CDR2 YSYEKL.